This TCR beta chain was sequenced in a study of OX40 agonist ivuxolimab in advanced cancers. On the study more broadly: Ivuxolimab was delivered to patients intravenously every 2 weeks at doses spanning 0.01 to 10 mg/kg.

This table comes from immunoSEQ multiplex PCR, and its TCRdb copy is limited to in-frame clones, with some not included. In the table there are some 39,000 clones, around 87% of which are singletons. Autoimmune disease history or systemic immunosuppression led to patient exclusion. Trimming removed 0 bases at V and 6 bases at J, with 11 bases between. The germline gives CDR1 SGHNT, CDR2 YENEEA. This CDR3 spans 14 amino acids. About this clone itself: Its antigen is as yet unknown.

Study results and limitations: Some of the nonresponding patients also showed low levels of normalized T-cell clonal expansion.

The sequence came from an adult with an advanced solid tumor such as melanoma, head and neck, liver or kidney cancer. The sequencing here drew on CD4+ or CD8+ T cells sorted from blood, taken in a trial of the OX40 agonist ivuxolimab. The chain has TRBV11-3 and TRBJ1-1, with D unresolved. CDR3 loop: CASSLERAVPEAFF. CDR3 nucleotide sequence: TGTGCCAGCAGCTTAGAGAGGGCAGTTCCTGAAGCTTTCTTT.